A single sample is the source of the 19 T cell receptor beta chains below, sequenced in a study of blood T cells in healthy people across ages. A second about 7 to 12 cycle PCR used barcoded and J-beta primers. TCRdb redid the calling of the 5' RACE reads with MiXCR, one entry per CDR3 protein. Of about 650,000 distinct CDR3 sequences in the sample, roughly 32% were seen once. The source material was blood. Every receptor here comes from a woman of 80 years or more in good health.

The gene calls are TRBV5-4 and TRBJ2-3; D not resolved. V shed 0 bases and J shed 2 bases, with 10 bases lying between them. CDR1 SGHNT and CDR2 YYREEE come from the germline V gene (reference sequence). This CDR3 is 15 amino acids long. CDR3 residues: CASSLATLPTDTQYF. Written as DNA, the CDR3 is TGTGCCAGCAGCTTGGCCACGCTCCCCACAGATACGCAGTATTTT.

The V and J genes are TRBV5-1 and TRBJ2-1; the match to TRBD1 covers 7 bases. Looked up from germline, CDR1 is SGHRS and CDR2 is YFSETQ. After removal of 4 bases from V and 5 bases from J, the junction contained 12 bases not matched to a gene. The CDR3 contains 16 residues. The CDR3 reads CASSHRTGQPDNEQFF. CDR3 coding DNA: TGCGCCAGCAGCCATAGGACAGGTCAACCTGACAATGAGCAGTTCTTC.

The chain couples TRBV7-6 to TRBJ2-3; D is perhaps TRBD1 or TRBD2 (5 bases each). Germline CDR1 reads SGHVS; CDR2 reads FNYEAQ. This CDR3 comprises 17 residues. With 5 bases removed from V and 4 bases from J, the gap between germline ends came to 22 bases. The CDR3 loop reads CASSPRELGGLSDTQYF. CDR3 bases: TGTGCCAGCAGCCCCAGGGAGCTCGGCGGGCTGTCAGATACGCAGTATTTT.

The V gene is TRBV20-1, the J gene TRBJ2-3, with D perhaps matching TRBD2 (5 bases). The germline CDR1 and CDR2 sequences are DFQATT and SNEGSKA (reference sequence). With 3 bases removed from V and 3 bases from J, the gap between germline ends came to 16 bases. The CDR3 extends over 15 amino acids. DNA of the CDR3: TGCAGTGCTAGGAGACTAAACCCTCAAACAGATACGCAGTATTTT. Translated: CSARRLNPQTDTQYF.

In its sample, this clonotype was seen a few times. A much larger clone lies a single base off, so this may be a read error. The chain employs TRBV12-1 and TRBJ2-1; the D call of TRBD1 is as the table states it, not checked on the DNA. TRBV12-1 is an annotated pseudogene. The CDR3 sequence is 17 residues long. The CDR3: CVSSHFPWGSSYNEQFF. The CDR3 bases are TGTGTCAGCAGCCACTTCCCCTGGGGGAGCTCCTACAATGAGCAGTTCTTC.

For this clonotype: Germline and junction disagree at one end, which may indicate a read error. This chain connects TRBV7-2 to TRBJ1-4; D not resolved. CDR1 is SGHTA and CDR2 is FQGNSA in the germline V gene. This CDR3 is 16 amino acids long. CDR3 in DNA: TGTGCCAGCAGCTTAGAGATTTCAGTTGGTGATGAAAAACGGTTTTTT. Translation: CASSLEISVGDEKRFF.

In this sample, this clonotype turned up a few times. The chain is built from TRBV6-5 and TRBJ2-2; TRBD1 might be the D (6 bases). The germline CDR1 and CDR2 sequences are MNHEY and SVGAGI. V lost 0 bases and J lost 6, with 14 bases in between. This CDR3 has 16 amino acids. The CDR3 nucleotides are TGTGCCAGCAGTTACTCTTCAGGGGCTACGTCCGGGGAGCTGTTTTTT. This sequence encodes CASSYSSGATSGELFF.

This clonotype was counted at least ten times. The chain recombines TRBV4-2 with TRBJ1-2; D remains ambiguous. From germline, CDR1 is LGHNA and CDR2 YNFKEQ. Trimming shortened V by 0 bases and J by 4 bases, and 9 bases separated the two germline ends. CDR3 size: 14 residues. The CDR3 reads CASSQDTASYGYTF. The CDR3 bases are TGTGCCAGCAGCCAAGATACAGCCTCCTATGGCTACACCTTC.

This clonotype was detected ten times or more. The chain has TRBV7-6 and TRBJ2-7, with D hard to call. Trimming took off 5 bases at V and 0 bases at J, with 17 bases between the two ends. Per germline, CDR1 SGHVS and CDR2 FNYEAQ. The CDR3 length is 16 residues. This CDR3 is CASSPWVPPTSYEQYF. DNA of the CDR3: TGTGCCAGCAGCCCTTGGGTCCCCCCTACCTCCTACGAGCAGTACTTC.

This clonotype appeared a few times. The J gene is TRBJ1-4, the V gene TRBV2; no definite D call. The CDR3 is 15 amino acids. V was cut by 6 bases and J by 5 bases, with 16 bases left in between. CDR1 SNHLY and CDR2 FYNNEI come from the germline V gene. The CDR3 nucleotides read TGTGCCAGCAGATTGCCGGGCCGAGGGAATGAAAAACTGTTTTTT. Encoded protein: CASRLPGRGNEKLFF.

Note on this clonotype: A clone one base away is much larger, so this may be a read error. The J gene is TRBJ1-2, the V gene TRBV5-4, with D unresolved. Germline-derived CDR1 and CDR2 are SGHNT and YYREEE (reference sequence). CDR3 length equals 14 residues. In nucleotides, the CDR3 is TGTGCCAGCAGCTTGGGCTCAGTGGATTATGACTACACCTTC. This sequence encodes CASSLGSVDYDYTF.

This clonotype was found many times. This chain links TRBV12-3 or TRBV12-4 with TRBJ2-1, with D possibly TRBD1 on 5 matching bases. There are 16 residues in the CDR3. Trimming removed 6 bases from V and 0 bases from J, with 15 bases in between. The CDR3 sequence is CASSRQPRSSYNEQFF. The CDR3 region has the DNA TGTGCCAGCAGCCGACAGCCGAGAAGCTCCTACAATGAGCAGTTCTTC.

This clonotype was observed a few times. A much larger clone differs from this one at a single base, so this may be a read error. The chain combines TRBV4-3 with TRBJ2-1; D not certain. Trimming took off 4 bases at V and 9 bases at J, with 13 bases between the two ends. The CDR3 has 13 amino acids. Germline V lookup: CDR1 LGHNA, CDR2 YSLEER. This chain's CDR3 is CASSLGRCGEQFF. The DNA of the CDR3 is TGCGCCAGCAGCCTTGGACGATGCGGTGAGCAGTTCTTC.

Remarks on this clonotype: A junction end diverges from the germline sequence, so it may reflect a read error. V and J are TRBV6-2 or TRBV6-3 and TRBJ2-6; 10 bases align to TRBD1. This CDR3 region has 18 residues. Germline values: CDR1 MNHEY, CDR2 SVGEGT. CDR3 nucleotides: TGTGCCAGCGGGCGGTCCGGGACAGGGGTTCCTGGGGCCAACGTCCCGACTTTC. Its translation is CASGRSGTGVPGANVPTF.

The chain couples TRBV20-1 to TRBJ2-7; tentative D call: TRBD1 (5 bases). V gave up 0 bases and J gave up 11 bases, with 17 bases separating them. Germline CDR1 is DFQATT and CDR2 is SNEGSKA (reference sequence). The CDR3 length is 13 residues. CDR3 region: CSARDRPQEQEYF. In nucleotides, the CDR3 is TGCAGTGCTAGAGATAGGCCACAGGAACAAGAGTACTTC.

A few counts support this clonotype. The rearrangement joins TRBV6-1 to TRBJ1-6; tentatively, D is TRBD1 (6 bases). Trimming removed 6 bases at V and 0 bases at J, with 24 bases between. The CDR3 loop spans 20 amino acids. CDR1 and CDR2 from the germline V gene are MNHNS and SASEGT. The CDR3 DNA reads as TGTGCCAGCAGCCGTGGGGCCGGGACAAGATCAAGCTCCTATAATTCACCCCTCCACTTT. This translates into CASSRGAGTRSSSYNSPLHF.

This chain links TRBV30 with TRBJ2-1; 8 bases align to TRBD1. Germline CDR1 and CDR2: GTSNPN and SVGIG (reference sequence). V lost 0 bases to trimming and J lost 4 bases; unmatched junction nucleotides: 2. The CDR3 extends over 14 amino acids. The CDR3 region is CAWSVGQVYNEQFF. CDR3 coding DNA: TGTGCCTGGAGTGTGGGACAGGTTTACAATGAGCAGTTCTTC. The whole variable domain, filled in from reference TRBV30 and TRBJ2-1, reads SQTIHQWPATLVQPVGSPLSLECTVEGTSNPNLYWYRQAAGRGLQLLFYSVGIGQISSEVPQNLSASRPQDRQFILSSKKLLLSDSGFYLCAWSVGQVYNEQFFGPGTRLTVL.

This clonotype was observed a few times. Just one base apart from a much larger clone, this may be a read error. CDR3 amino acids: CATGGFGETQFF. The CDR3 nucleotides are TGTGCCACCGGAGGGTTCGGAGAGACCCAGTTCTTC. The chain uses TRBV24-1 and TRBJ2-1, with D possibly matching TRBD2 (6 bases). V lost 9 bases to trimming and J lost 13 bases, with 18 bases between them. CDR1 is KGHDR and CDR2 is SFDVKD in the germline V gene. CDR3 length: 12 residues.

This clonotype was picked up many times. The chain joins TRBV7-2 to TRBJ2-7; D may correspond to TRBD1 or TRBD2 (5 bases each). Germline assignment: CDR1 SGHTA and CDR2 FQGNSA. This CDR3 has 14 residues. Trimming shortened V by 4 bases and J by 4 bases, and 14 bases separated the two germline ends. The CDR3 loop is CASSSGIGGYEQYF. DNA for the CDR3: TGTGCCAGCAGCTCAGGGATTGGAGGTTACGAGCAGTACTTC.